This T cell receptor beta chain was captured in a study of lymphopenia after photon versus proton radiotherapy. Points from the study as a whole: In patients who died, overall survival fell as post-nadir TCR diversity dropped more. Oligoclonal CD8+ Temra expansion after nadir drove photon patients' diversity drop. Relative stability marked proton patients; photon patients lost diversity and naive cells. Only patients who died were analyzed for survival; proton advantage is unproven.

Repertoires were generated with immunoSEQ multiplex PCR, while TCRdb's copy carries only in-frame clones and drops some. The sample includes around 66,000 clones, around 87% seen only once; the top ten take roughly 2.3%. With respect to this clone: Its antigen is still unknown.

In germline, CDR1 is SGHDT, CDR2 YYEEEE. The CDR3 contains 16 residues. The V end lost 4 bases, the J end lost 0 bases, and 11 bases lay between the germline ends. The TCR originated in a man in his forties with gastric cancer. The chain is built from TRBV5-6 and TRBJ1-6; D is uncertain. Sequencing used peripheral blood, obtained from a patient treated with photon-based radiotherapy. The CDR3 is CASSPGRSSYNSPLHF. CDR3 DNA sequence: TGTGCCAGCAGCCCAGGACGGAGCTCCTATAATTCACCCCTCCACTTT.